This TCR beta chain is from a study of CD8+ T cells in alopecia areata. In its sample, this clone was seen a few times. RNA extraction and reverse transcription yielded cDNA as sequencing template. Data came from immunoSEQ multiplex PCR; TCRdb stores just in-frame clones and leaves some out. This sample has 100,000 to 150,000 clones, with roughly 55% found just once. This CDR3 region has 17 residues. The V segment lost 0 bases and the J segment 4 bases; nucleotides outside the gene matches: 6. Germline V gene lookup returns CDR1 SGDLS and CDR2 YYNGEE. The sample's treatment: oral pan-JAK inhibitor, 5-10 mg twice daily.

This TCR came from a human donor with alopecia areata. The rearrangement links TRBV9 to TRBJ2-3; 12 bases are shared with TRBD2. The sequencing here drew on CD4+ T cells sorted from blood, taken at week 4, from a patient treated with tofacitinib. The CDR3 DNA follows: TGTGCCAGCAGCGTAGGGGCTAGCGGGGGGGCCCCAGATACGCAGTATTTT. It translates to CASSVGASGGAPDTQYF. Drawing the rest from reference TRBV9 and TRBJ2-3, the complete variable domain is DSGVTQTPKHLITATGQRVTLRCSPRSGDLSVYWYQQSLDQGLQFLIQYYNGEERAKGNILERFSAQQFPDLHSELNLSSLELGDSALYFCASSVGASGGAPDTQYFGPGTRLTVL.